This TCR beta chain is from a study of blood T cell repertoires in COVID-19. Germline V gene lookup returns CDR1 SGDLS and CDR2 YYNGEE. There are 12 residues in the CDR3. V was pared by 3 bases and J by 5 bases, with 8 bases between. TCRdb keeps only in-frame clones here, not all; method: immunoSEQ multiplex PCR. Among approximately 190,000 clones listed, about 86% were seen once. Sequencing used peripheral blood. The source is a man younger than 45 with active or convalescent COVID-19. The J gene is TRBJ2-5, the V gene TRBV9, with D maybe TRBD1 (5 bases). The CDR3 nucleotides are TGTGCCAGCAGCGACAAGGGGGAGACCCAGTACTTC. Translation gives CASSDKGETQYF. The full variable domain, its missing parts supplied by reference TRBV9 and TRBJ2-5, is DSGVTQTPKHLITATGQRVTLRCSPRSGDLSVYWYQQSLDQGLQFLIQYYNGEERAKGNILERFSAQQFPDLHSELNLSSLELGDSALYFCASSDKGETQYFGPGTRLLVL.